The 12 T cell receptor beta chains given below trace back to one sample, sequenced in a study of blood T cell repertoires in COVID-19. The repertoire was sequenced with immunoSEQ multiplex PCR; TCRdb's copy has only in-frame clones and lacks some. In the table there are 400,000 to 550,000 clones, around 88% of which are singletons. What was sequenced was peripheral blood. Every receptor here comes from a young woman with acute or convalescent COVID-19.

The chain couples TRBV3-1 (or the pseudogene TRBV3-2) to TRBJ2-7, with a weak D call TRBD1 (5 bases). V was trimmed by 0 bases and J by 7 bases, leaving 22 bases between them. This CDR3 comprises 17 residues. The germline gives CDR1 LGHDT, CDR2 YNNKEL (reference sequence). CDR3 loop: CASSQDVGTGPHKEQYF. CDR3 DNA sequence: TGTGCCAGCAGCCAAGATGTTGGCACAGGCCCGCATAAAGAGCAGTACTTC.

V gene TRBV5-5 combines with J gene TRBJ2-7, with 7 positions matching TRBD1. V gave up 5 bases and J gave up 0 bases; unmatched junction bases: 8. The CDR3 is 15 amino acids. Germline V gene sequence: CDR1 SGHKS, CDR2 YYEKEE (reference sequence). CDR3 protein: CASRTGTVSSYEQYF. The CDR3 region has the DNA TGTGCCAGCAGGACCGGGACAGTTAGCTCCTACGAGCAGTACTTC.

CDR3 in DNA: TGTGCCAGCAGCGTCCAAATTAGCGGGGTTCGCACAGATACGCAGTATTTT. It codes for CASSVQISGVRTDTQYF. The chain uses TRBV5-6 and TRBJ2-3; 8 bases are a match to TRBD2. The CDR3 has 17 amino acids. The junction had 11 bases not matched to a gene; V was cut back by 4 bases and J by 1 base. Germline V CDR1 and CDR2: SGHDT, YYEEEE.

The chain links TRBV11-2 to TRBJ2-5; perhaps TRBD1 as D (6 bases). From germline, CDR1 is SGHAT and CDR2 FQNNGV. The CDR3 extends over 13 amino acids. Deletions cut 5 bases from V and 4 bases from J, with 11 bases between. The CDR3 bases are TGTGCCAGCAGCCCTGGGACATTAGAGACCCAGTACTTC. It encodes CASSPGTLETQYF.

The chain is built from TRBV10-2 and TRBJ2-1, with 11 bases identical to TRBD2. The CDR3 consists of 13 residues. Germline assignment: CDR1 WSHSY and CDR2 SAAADI. V shed 8 bases, J shed 4 bases, and the junction held 1 base outside the gene matches. CDR3 bases: TGCGCCAGCGGGACTAGCGGATACAATGAGCAGTTCTTC. It codes for CASGTSGYNEQFF.

This clone was counted between two and nine times. The rearrangement uses TRBV10-2 and TRBJ2-7, with 8 nucleotides matching TRBD1. The CDR3 totals 14 residues. CDR1 and CDR2 (germline): WSHSY, SAAADI. With 4 bases clipped from V and 0 bases from J, the junction kept 2 bases outside the gene matches. The CDR3 DNA is TGCGCCAGCAGTGTAGACAGGGGCTCCTACGAGCAGTACTTC. Translating gives CASSVDRGSYEQYF.

This clone was detected only once. The rearrangement links TRBV10-3 to TRBJ1-4; 7 positions agree with TRBD1. V lost 4 bases, J lost 4 bases, and 3 bases stayed unmatched. The CDR3 covers 14 residues. The germline gives CDR1 ENHRY, CDR2 SYGVKD. In DNA, the CDR3 is TGTGCCATCAGTGCAACAGGGGTTAATGAAAAACTGTTTTTT. This encodes CAISATGVNEKLFF.

The rearrangement uses TRBV5-4 and TRBJ1-2; 10 bases are shared with TRBD1. This CDR3 is 17 amino acids long. Germline V CDR1 and CDR2: SGHNT, YYREEE (reference sequence). V dropped 4 bases and J dropped 4; count of bases not matched to a gene: 13. CDR3 DNA sequence: TGTGCCAGCAGCGCGCCCGGATTGACAGGGGGCGTCTATGGCTACACCTTC. This encodes CASSAPGLTGGVYGYTF.

CDR3: CASSQGSPGGETQYF. The CDR3 DNA sequence: TGTGCCAGCAGCCAAGGATCCCCGGGTGGAGAGACCCAGTACTTC. V gene TRBV9 combines with J gene TRBJ2-5; D is undetermined. V shed 4 bases and J shed 4 bases, with 17 bases lying between them. Germline lookup yields CDR1 SGDLS and CDR2 YYNGEE. CDR3 size: 15 residues. Together with reference TRBV9 and TRBJ2-5, the CDR3 gives the full variable domain: DSGVTQTPKHLITATGQRVTLRCSPRSGDLSVYWYQQSLDQGLQFLIQYYNGEERAKGNILERFSAQQFPDLHSELNLSSLELGDSALYFCASSQGSPGGETQYFGPGTRLLVL.

This clone was detected only once. The chain has TRBV6-5 and TRBJ1-1; D not certain. Per germline, CDR1 MNHEY and CDR2 SVGAGI. The CDR3 length is 14 residues. V lost 6 bases, J lost 1 base, and 12 bases lay in between. The CDR3 bases are TGTGCCAGCAGCCCCCTGAGGCAGAACACTGAAGCTTTCTTT. Translating it yields CASSPLRQNTEAFF.

The rearrangement links TRBV4-1 to TRBJ1-5, with 8 bases lining up with TRBD1. Per the germline V gene, CDR1 is MGHRA and CDR2 is YSYEKL. The CDR3 is 16 amino acids. V dropped 4 bases and J dropped 3; count of bases not matched to a gene: 8. Here the CDR3 DNA reads TGCGCCAGCAGCCCACGGACAGGGTCGGACAATCAGCCCCAGCATTTT. Protein product: CASSPRTGSDNQPQHF.

The chain joins TRBV30 to TRBJ2-7, with D perhaps TRBD1 (6 bases). Germline assignment: CDR1 GTSNPN and CDR2 SVGIG (reference sequence). This CDR3 spans 14 amino acids. With 0 bases removed from V and 4 bases from J, the gap between germline ends came to 13 bases. CDR3 amino acids: CAWSVGTGSYEQYF. CDR3 nucleotide sequence: TGTGCCTGGAGTGTAGGAACAGGGTCTTACGAGCAGTACTTC.